This T cell receptor beta chain was obtained from a study of control samples from healthy donors and cancer patients. The CDR3 has 16 amino acids. Per the germline V gene, CDR1 is SGHDT and CDR2 is YYEEEE. V was clipped by 7 bases and J by 2 bases, with 18 bases between them. Some clones are missing from TCRdb's copy, which holds only in-frame ones; the method was immunoSEQ multiplex PCR. The profile shows some 130,000 clones, roughly 90% of them singletons. The chain has TRBV5-6 and TRBJ2-2; D is unresolved. The sequence came from a man in his fifties with head and neck cancer. The source material was PBMCs. The CDR3 loop is CASGPRLTANTGELFF. For the CDR3, the DNA is TGTGCCAGCGGCCCCCGGTTAACAGCCAACACCGGGGAGCTGTTTTTT. The full variable domain, in which reference TRBV5-6 and TRBJ2-2 provide the parts outside the CDR3, is DAGVTQSPTHLIKTRGQQVTLRCSPKSGHDTVSWYQQALGQGPQFIFQYYEEEERQRGNFPDRFSGHQFPNYSSELNVNALLLGDSALYLCASGPRLTANTGELFFGEGSRLTVL.